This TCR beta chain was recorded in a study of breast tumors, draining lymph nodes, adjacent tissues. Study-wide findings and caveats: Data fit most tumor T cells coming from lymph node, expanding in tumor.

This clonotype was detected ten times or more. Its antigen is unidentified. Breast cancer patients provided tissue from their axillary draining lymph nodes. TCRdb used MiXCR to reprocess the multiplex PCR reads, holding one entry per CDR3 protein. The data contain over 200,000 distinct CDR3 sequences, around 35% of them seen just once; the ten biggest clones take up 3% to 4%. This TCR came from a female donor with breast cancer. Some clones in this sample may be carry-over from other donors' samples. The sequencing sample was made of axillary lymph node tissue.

CDR3 loop: CASSFAGRTGELFF. The CDR3 bases are TGTGCCAGCAGCTTCGCCGGGAGGACCGGGGAGCTGTTTTTT. The chain links TRBV5-6 to TRBJ2-2; 7 bases agree with TRBD2. The CDR3 is 14 residues long. Trimming took 2 bases from V and 5 from J; bases not matched to a gene: 3. Germline V gene data show CDR1 as SGHDT and CDR2 as YYEEEE.